One and the same sample provided the 24 T cell receptor beta chains below, sequenced in a study of brain T cells in children with intractable seizures. Surgery cases with the highest brain T cell transcript signatures were chosen for sequencing. Libraries were prepared by immunoSEQ multiplex PCR; TCRdb keeps only in-frame clonotypes and omits some of them. This table holds 8,500 to 9,500 clones, 65% to 70% found once. This material consisted of resected brain tissue, taken at surgery. These TCRs come from a girl aged 2-10 years with tuberous sclerosis and intractable seizures.

The chain is built from TRBV7-3 and TRBJ2-2, with D hard to call. CDR1 is SGHTA, CDR2 FQGTGA, per germline. Between the trimmed V and J ends, which lost 2 bases and 4 bases, there was a span of 8 bases. The CDR3 loop spans 14 amino acids. CDR3 in DNA: TGTGCCAGCAGCTTATTTGGTACCACCGGGGAGCTGTTTTTT. Protein: CASSLFGTTGELFF.

The chain employs TRBV3-1 (or the pseudogene TRBV3-2) and TRBJ2-5; 8 positions agree with TRBD2. The CDR3 is 17 amino acids. The V and J ends lost 1 base and 2 bases, in that order; junction bases with no gene match: 9. The germline gives CDR1 LGHDT, CDR2 YNNKEL (reference sequence). CDR3 DNA: TGTGCCAGCAGCCAAGGGTTACGGGGGGGCCGTCAAGAGACCCAGTACTTC. Translating gives CASSQGLRGGRQETQYF.

V usage is TRBV4-1 and J usage is TRBJ1-4, with no clear D. This CDR3 is 15 amino acids long. Trimming took off 0 bases at V and 10 bases at J, with 15 bases between the two ends. CDR1 is MGHRA and CDR2 is YSYEKL in the germline V gene. This CDR3 reads CASSQDLGVVGKLFF. CDR3 coding DNA: TGCGCCAGCAGCCAAGATCTTGGGGTTGTGGGAAAACTGTTTTTT.

This clone has a handful of counts. V and J are TRBV18 and TRBJ1-1; D call uncertain. CDR3 length: 14 residues. The germline CDR1 and CDR2 sequences are KGHSH and LQKENI. Trimming took off 4 bases at V and 1 base at J, with 10 bases between the two ends. CDR3 sequence (DNA): TGTGCCAGCTCACTAGGGTTGGGGAACACTGAAGCTTTCTTT. This sequence encodes CASSLGLGNTEAFF.

This clone was seen a handful of times. The genes are TRBV9 and TRBJ1-1; TRBD1 might be the D (5 bases). The germline CDR1 and CDR2 sequences are SGDLS and YYNGEE. CDR3 length: 14 residues. V shed 3 bases and J shed 3 bases, with 12 bases lying between them. The CDR3 here is CASSAAGRDTEAFF. The CDR3 nucleotides are TGTGCCAGCAGCGCGGCAGGGCGGGACACTGAAGCTTTCTTT.

Comments on this clone: A read error may be the cause here, since a much bigger clone is one base away. Within the sample, other DNA sequences also encode this same CDR3. This chain joins TRBV9 and TRBJ2-3; D perhaps matches TRBD1 (6 bases). Trimming took off 3 bases at V and 5 bases at J, with 22 bases between the two ends. This CDR3 contains 17 residues. Per the germline V gene, CDR1 is SGDLS and CDR2 is YYNGEE. For the CDR3, the DNA is TGTGCCAGCAGCGCGAGGGCACAGGGACAACTGCGAGATACGCAGTATTTT. Translating gives CASSARAQGQLRDTQYF.

The chain links TRBV3-1 (or the pseudogene TRBV3-2) to TRBJ2-1; unclear D gene. V was pared by 1 base and J by 10 bases, with 11 bases between. Germline V gene sequence: CDR1 LGHDT, CDR2 YNNKEL (reference sequence). This CDR3 is 13 amino acids long. CDR3 nucleotides: TGTGCCAGCAGCCAAGGGAACCGGAGAGAGCAGTTCTTC. It specifies CASSQGNRREQFF.

The rearrangement uses TRBV19 and TRBJ1-6; D might be TRBD1 (6 bases). Germline V lookup: CDR1 LNHDA, CDR2 SQIVND (reference sequence). V gave up 3 bases and J gave up 11 bases, with 17 bases separating them. The CDR3 is 15 residues long. The CDR3 is CASSIGGSNRAPLHF. CDR3 bases: TGTGCCAGTAGTATCGGGGGCTCCAACAGGGCACCCCTCCACTTT.

The chain links TRBV18 to TRBJ1-6, with 8 nucleotides matching TRBD1. The CDR3 is 22 amino acids. V shed 5 bases and J 0 bases; nucleotides not matched to a gene: 21. The germline V gene encodes CDR1 KGHSH and CDR2 LQKENI. This chain's CDR3 is CASSYRDRNANSPSSYNSPLHF. As DNA, the CDR3 is TGTGCCAGCTCATACCGGGACAGGAATGCAAATAGTCCGAGCTCCTATAATTCACCCCTCCACTTT.

V and J are TRBV2 and TRBJ1-5; D might be TRBD1 (6 bases). The CDR3 runs 14 residues. Germline assignment: CDR1 SNHLY and CDR2 FYNNEI. V lost 7 bases, J lost 3 bases, and 13 bases lay in between. CDR3 sequence: CASTVRQVNQPQHF. Written as DNA, the CDR3 is TGTGCCAGCACTGTTAGACAGGTCAATCAGCCCCAGCATTTT.

The chain has TRBV7-3 and TRBJ2-7, with TRBD1 identical over 7 bases. J lost 9 bases, V lost 4 bases, and 9 bases had no gene match. Per the germline V gene, CDR1 is SGHTA and CDR2 is FQGTGA. There are 13 residues in the CDR3. The CDR3 DNA is TGTGCCAGCAGCTCCCGGACAGGTGGGCTGCAGTACGTC. Amino acids: CASSSRTGGLQYV.

A remark on this clone: The same CDR3 arises from other DNA sequences in this sample as well. The V and J genes are TRBV5-1 and TRBJ1-1; D is unresolved. This CDR3 has 13 amino acids. V was shortened by 5 bases and J by 1 base, with 9 bases between the two germline ends. Germline values: CDR1 SGHRS, CDR2 YFSETQ. In nucleotides, the CDR3 is TGCGCCAGCAGGCCATCAGGGAACACTGAAGCTTTCTTT. This encodes CASRPSGNTEAFF.

The rearrangement joins TRBV19 to TRBJ1-5, with a possible D match to TRBD1 (5 bases). Germline V gene lookup returns CDR1 LNHDA and CDR2 SQIVND (reference sequence). This CDR3 contains 14 residues. The V gene lost 1 base and the J gene lost 7 bases, with 11 bases spanning the gap. This CDR3 reads CASSIGARAQPQHF. In DNA form, the CDR3 reads TGTGCCAGTAGTATAGGGGCCAGGGCCCAGCCCCAGCATTTT.

The chain is built from TRBV9 and TRBJ2-5; 9 nucleotides agree with TRBD2. The germline V gene has CDR1 SGDLS and CDR2 YYNGEE. The junction had 9 bases not matched to a gene; V was cut back by 4 bases and J by 5 bases. The CDR3 consists of 15 residues. This CDR3 reads CASSPPLAGTETQYF. In DNA form, the CDR3 reads TGTGCCAGCAGCCCCCCCCTAGCGGGGACGGAGACCCAGTACTTC.

V usage is TRBV5-6 and J usage is TRBJ2-2; D not certain. This CDR3 contains 14 residues. In germline, CDR1 is SGHDT, CDR2 YYEEEE. Trimming left V 3 bases short and J 4 bases short, with 10 bases between. CDR3 nucleotide sequence: TGTGCCAGCAGCTGGGCTACGTTCACCGGGGAGCTGTTTTTT. This gives the protein CASSWATFTGELFF.

The V call is TRBV2, the J call TRBJ1-1; D is ambiguous. The V gene lost 7 bases and the J gene lost 8 bases, with 8 bases spanning the gap. The CDR3 sequence is 10 residues long. The V gene's germline CDR1 is SNHLY and CDR2 FYNNEI. Written as DNA, the CDR3 is TGTGCCAGCAAGGACCCGGAAGCTTTCTTT. As protein: CASKDPEAFF. The variable domain in full, with the rest retrieved from reference TRBV2 and TRBJ1-1, is EPEVTQTPSHQVTQMGQEVILRCVPISNHLYFYWYRQILGQKVEFLVSFYNNEISEKSEIFDDQFSVERPDGSNFTLKIRSTKLEDSAMYFCASKDPEAFFGQGTRLTVV.

This CDR3 reads CASSDRPQETQYF. In nucleotides, the CDR3 is TGTGCCAGCTCAGACAGGCCCCAAGAGACCCAGTACTTC. The chain recombines TRBV18 with TRBJ2-5; tentatively, D is TRBD1 (6 bases). Deletions cut 5 bases from V and 1 base from J, with 8 bases between. Germline V lookup: CDR1 KGHSH, CDR2 LQKENI. CDR3 size: 13 residues.

This chain uses TRBV7-2 with TRBJ2-7; D remains ambiguous. The CDR3 consists of 12 residues. Germline values: CDR1 SGHTA, CDR2 FQGNSA. Trimming pared 2 bases from V and 4 bases from J, leaving 6 bases between. The CDR3 sequence: CASSLTLYEQYF. The CDR3, as DNA: TGTGCCAGCAGCTTAACCCTATACGAGCAGTACTTC.

The J gene is TRBJ2-5, the V gene TRBV19; 10 bases are shared with TRBD2. Germline CDR1 reads LNHDA; CDR2 reads SQIVND (reference sequence). This CDR3 comprises 15 residues. V was pared by 6 bases and J by 0 bases, with 4 bases of the junction left unmatched. The CDR3 here is CASRTSGEYQETQYF. The DNA for the CDR3 is TGTGCCAGTAGAACTAGCGGGGAATACCAAGAGACCCAGTACTTC. The full variable domain, completed using reference TRBV19 and TRBJ2-5, is DGGITQSPKYLFRKEGQNVTLSCEQNLNHDAMYWYRQDPGQGLRLIYYSQIVNDFQKGDIAEGYSVSREKKESFPLTVTSAQKNPTAFYLCASRTSGEYQETQYFGPGTRLLVL.

This chain joins TRBV4-1 and TRBJ2-5, with D possibly matching TRBD1 (6 bases). The CDR3 sequence is 15 residues long. Germline lookup yields CDR1 MGHRA and CDR2 YSYEKL. Trimming removed 8 bases from V and 0 bases from J, with 16 bases in between. The CDR3 loop reads CASQRTEVYQETQYF. The CDR3 DNA follows: TGCGCCAGCCAACGGACAGAAGTTTACCAAGAGACCCAGTACTTC.

J is TRBJ1-4 and V is TRBV4-2, with D possibly matching TRBD1 (5 bases). V shed 5 bases and J shed 0 bases, with 16 bases lying between them. The CDR3 runs to 17 residues. In germline, CDR1 is LGHNA, CDR2 YNFKEQ. This CDR3 is CASSSHVGGATNEKLFF. The CDR3 DNA sequence: TGTGCCAGCAGCTCCCATGTCGGGGGTGCAACTAATGAAAAACTGTTTTTT.

CDR3 sequence (DNA): TGTGCCAGCAGTTTAGGTCCGGGAAACTACGAGCAGTACTTC. Translation: CASSLGPGNYEQYF. J is TRBJ2-7 and V is TRBV27; D may be TRBD2 (5 bases). The V end lost 2 bases, the J end lost 3 bases, and 11 bases lay between the germline ends. This CDR3 is built from 14 residues. The germline V gene has CDR1 MNHEY and CDR2 SMNVEV (reference sequence).

The chain uses TRBV5-5 and TRBJ2-5, with TRBD1 matching over 9 bases. The germline CDR1 and CDR2 sequences are SGHKS and YYEKEE (reference sequence). The CDR3 length is 16 residues. The V gene end was trimmed by 0 bases and the J gene end by 5 bases; junction bases not matched to a gene: 8. In DNA, the CDR3 is TGTGCCAGCAGCTTGGCCGGGGACAGGGTTCGGGAGACCCAGTACTTC. It specifies CASSLAGDRVRETQYF.

The genes are TRBV6-5 and TRBJ1-2, with TRBD1 as a possible D gene (6 bases). With 8 bases removed from V and 4 bases from J, the gap between germline ends came to 17 bases. The germline gives CDR1 MNHEY, CDR2 SVGAGI. The CDR3 has 14 residues. In DNA form, the CDR3 reads TGTGCCAGCGAGAACGCGGGGGGGCCCTATGGCTACACCTTC. As protein: CASENAGGPYGYTF.